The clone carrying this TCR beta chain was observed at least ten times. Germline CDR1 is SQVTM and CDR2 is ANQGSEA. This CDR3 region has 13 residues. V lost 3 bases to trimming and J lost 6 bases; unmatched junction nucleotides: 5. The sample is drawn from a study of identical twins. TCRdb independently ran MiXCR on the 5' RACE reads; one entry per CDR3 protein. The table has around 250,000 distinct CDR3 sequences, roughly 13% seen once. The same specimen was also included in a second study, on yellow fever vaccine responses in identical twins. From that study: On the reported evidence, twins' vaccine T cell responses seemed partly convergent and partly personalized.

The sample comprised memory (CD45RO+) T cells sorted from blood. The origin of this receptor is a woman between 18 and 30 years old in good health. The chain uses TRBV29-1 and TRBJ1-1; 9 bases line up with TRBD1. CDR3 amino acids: CSVEGQGQSEAFF. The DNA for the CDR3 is TGCAGCGTTGAGGGACAGGGTCAATCTGAAGCTTTCTTT.